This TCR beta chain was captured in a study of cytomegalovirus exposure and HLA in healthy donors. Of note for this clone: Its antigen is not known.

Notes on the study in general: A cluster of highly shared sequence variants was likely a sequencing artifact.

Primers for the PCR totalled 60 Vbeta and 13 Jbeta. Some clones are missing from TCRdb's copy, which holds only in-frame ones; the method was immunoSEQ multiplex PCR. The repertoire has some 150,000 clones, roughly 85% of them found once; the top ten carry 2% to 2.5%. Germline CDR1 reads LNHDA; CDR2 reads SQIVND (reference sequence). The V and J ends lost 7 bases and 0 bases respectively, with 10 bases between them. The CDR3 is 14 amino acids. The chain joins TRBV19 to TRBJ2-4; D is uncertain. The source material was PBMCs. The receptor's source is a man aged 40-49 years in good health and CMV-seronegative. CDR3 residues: CASTQVGAKNIQYF. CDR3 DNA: TGTGCCAGTACTCAGGTGGGAGCCAAAAACATTCAGTACTTC.